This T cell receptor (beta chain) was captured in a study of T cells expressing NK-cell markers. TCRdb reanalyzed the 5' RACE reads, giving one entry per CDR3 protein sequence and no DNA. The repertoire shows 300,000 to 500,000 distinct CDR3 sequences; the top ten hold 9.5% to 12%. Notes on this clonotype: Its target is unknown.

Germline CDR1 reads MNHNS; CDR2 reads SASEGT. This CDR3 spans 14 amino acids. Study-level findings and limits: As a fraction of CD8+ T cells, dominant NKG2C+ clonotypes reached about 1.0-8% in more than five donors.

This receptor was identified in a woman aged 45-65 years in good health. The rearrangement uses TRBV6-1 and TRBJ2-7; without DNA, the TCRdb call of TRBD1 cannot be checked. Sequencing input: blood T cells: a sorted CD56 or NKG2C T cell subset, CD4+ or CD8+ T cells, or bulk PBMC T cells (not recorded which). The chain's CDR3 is CASMPGRTTYEQYF.